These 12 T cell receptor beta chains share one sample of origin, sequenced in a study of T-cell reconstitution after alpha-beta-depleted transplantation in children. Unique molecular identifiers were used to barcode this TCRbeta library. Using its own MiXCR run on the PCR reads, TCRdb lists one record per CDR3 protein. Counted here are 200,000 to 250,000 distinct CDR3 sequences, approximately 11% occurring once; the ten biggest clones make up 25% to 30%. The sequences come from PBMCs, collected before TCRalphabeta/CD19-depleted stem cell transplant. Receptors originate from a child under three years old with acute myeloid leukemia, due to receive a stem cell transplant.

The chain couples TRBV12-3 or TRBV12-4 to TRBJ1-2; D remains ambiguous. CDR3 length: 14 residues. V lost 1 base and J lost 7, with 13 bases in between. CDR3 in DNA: TGTGCCAGCAGTTTAGGTGGGAGGTTCATTGGCTACACCTTC. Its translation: CASSLGGRFIGYTF.

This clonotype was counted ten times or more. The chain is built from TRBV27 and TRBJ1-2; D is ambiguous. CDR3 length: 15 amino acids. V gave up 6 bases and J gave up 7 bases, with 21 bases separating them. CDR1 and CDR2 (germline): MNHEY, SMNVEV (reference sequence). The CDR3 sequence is CASRGSSLSMGGYTF. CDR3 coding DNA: TGTGCCAGCAGAGGGAGTAGCTTATCAATGGGTGGCTACACCTTC.

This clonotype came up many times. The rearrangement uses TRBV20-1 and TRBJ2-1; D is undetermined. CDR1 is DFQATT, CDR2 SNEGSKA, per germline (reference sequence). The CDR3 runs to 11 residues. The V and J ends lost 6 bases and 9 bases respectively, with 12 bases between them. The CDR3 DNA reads TGCAGTGCGGCCCCCATGGGTGAGCAGTTCTTC. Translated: CSAAPMGEQFF.

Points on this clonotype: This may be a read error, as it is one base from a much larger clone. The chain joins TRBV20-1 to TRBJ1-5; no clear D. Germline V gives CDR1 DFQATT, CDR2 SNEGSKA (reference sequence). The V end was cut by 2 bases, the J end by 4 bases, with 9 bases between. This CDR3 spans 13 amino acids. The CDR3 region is CSARMCKNQPQHF. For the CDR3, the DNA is TGCAGTGCTAGAATGTGCAAGAATCAGCCCCAGCATTTT.

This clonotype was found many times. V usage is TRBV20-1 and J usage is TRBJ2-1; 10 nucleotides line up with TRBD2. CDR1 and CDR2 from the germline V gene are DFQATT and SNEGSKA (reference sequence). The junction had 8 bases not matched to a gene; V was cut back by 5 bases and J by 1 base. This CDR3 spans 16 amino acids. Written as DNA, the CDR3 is TGCAGTGCTGCCGCCGGACTAGCGGTTTCCTACAATGAGCAGTTCTTC. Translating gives CSAAAGLAVSYNEQFF.

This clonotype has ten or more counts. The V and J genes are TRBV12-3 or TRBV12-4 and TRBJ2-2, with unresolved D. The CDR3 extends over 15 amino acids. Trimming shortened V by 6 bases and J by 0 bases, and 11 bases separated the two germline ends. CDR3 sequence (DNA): TGTGCCAGCAGCTTCGTCTCCGCGAACACCGGGGAGCTGTTTTTT. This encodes CASSFVSANTGELFF.

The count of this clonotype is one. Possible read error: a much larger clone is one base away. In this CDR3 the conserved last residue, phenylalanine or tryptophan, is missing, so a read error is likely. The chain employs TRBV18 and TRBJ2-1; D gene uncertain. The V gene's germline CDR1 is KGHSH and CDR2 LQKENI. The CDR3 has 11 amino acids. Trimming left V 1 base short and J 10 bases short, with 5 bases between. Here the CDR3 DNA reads TGTGCCAGCTCACCACAAGTAGAGCAGTTCTTA. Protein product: CASSPQVEQFL.

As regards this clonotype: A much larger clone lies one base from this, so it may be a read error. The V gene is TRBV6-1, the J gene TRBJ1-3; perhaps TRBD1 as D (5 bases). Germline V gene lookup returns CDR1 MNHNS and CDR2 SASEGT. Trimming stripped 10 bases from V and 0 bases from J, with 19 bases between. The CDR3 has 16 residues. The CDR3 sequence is CATLGPPSSSGNTIYF. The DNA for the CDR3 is TGTGCCACCCTGGGACCTCCCAGCAGCTCTGGAAACACCATATATTTT.

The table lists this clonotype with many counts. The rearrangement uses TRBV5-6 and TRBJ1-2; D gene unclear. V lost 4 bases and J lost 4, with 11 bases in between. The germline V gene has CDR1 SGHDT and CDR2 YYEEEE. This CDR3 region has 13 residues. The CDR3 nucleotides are TGTGCCAGCAGCCCGACCGGGATCTATGGCTACACCTTC. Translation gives CASSPTGIYGYTF.

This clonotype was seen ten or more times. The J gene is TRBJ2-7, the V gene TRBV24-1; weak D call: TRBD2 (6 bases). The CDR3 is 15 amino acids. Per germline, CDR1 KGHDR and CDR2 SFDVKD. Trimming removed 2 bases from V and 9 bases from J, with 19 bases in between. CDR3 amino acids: CATSDSGLFPQGQYF. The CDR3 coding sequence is TGTGCCACCAGTGATTCCGGACTATTCCCCCAAGGGCAGTACTTC.

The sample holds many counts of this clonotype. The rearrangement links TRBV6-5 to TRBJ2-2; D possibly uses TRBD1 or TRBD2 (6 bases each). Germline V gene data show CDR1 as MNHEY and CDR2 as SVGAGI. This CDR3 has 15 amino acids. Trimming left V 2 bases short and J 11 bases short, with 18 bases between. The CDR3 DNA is TGTGCCAGCAGTTACGTGGAGGGGGTTGTTAGTGAGCTGTTTTTT. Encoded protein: CASSYVEGVVSELFF.

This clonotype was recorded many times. The CDR3 here is CASSSQGSKGYTF. CDR3 in DNA: TGTGCCAGCAGTTCCCAGGGAAGCAAGGGCTACACCTTC. This chain uses TRBV28 with TRBJ1-2; a weak D match, TRBD1 (5 bases). The V gene's germline CDR1 is MDHEN and CDR2 SYDVKM. The CDR3 runs to 13 residues. Trimming pared 4 bases from V and 8 bases from J, leaving 14 bases between.